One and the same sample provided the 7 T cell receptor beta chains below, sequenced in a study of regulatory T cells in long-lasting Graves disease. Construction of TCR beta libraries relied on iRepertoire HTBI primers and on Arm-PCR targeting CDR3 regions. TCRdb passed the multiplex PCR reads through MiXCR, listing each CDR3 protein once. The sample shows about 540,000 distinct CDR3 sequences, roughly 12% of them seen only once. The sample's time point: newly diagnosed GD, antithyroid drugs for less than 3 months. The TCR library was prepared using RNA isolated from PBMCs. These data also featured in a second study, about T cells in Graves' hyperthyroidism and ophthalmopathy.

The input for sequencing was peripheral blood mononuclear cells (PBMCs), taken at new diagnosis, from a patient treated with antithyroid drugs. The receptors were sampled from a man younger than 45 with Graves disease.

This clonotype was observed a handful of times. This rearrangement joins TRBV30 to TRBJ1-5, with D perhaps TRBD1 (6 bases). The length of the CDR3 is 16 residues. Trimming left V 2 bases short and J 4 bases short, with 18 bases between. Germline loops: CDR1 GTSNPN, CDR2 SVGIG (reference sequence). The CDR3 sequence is CAWSKGGRRQNQPQHF. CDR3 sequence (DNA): TGTGCCTGGAGTAAAGGGGGGAGACGTCAAAATCAGCCCCAGCATTTT.

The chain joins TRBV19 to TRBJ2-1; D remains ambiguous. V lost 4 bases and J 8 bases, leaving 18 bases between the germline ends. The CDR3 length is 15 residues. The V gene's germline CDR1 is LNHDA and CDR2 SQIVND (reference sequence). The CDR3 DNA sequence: TGTGCCAGTAGTAAATTCCCAAGGAATTTGGATGAGCAGTTCTTC. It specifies CASSKFPRNLDEQFF.

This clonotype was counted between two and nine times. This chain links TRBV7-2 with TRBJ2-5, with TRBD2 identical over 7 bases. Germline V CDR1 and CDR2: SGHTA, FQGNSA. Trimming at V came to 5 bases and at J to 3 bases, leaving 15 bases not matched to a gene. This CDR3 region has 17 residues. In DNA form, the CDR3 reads TGTGCCAGCAGCCGGCCGGCGGGCGGGAGCCAGAAAGAGACCCAGTACTTC. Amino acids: CASSRPAGGSQKETQYF.

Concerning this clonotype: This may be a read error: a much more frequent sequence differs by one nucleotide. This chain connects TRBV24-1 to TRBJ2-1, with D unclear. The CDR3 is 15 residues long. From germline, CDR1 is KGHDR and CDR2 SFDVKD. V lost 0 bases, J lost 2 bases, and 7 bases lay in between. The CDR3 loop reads CATSDLGEPYNEQFF. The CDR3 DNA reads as TGTGCCACCAGTGATTTGGGGGAACCCTACAATGAGCAGTTCTTC.

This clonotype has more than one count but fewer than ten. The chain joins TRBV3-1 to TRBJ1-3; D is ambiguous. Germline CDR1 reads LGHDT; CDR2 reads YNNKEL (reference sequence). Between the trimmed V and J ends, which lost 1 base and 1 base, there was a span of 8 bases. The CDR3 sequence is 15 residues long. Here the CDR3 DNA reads TGTGCCAGCAGCCAAGTCGGGCGATCTGGAAACACCATATATTTT. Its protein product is CASSQVGRSGNTIYF.

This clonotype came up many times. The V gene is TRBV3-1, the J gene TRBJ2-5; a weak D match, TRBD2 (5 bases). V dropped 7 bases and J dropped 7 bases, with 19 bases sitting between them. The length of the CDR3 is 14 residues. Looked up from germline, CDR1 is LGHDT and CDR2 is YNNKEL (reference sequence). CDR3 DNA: TGTGCCAGCACCCAGAGAGAGAGCGGAGGGACCCAGTACTTC. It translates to CASTQRESGGTQYF.

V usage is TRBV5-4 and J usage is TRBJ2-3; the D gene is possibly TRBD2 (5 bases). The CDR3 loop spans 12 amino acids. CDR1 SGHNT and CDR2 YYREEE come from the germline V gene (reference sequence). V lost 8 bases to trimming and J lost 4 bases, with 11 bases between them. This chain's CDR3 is CASQSGADTQYF. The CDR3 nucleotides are TGTGCCAGTCAATCCGGGGCAGATACGCAGTATTTT.